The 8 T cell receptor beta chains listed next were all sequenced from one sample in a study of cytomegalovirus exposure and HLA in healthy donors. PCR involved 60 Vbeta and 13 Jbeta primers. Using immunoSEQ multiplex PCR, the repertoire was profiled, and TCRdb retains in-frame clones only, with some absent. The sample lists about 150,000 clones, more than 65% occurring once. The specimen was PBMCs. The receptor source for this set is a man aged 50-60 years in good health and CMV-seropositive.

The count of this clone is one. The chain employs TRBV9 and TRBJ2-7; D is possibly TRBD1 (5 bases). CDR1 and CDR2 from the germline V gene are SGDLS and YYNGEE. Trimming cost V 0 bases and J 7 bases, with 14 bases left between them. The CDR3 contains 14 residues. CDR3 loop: CASSVAGQMGEQYF. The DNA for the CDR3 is TGTGCCAGCAGCGTAGCAGGGCAAATGGGTGAGCAGTACTTC.

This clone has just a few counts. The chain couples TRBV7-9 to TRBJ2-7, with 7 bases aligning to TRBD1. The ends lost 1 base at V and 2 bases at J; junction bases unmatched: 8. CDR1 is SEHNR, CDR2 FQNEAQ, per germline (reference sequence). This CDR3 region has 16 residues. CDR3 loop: CASSLDAGGTTYEQYF. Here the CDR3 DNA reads TGTGCCAGCAGCTTAGACGCAGGGGGTACCACCTACGAGCAGTACTTC.

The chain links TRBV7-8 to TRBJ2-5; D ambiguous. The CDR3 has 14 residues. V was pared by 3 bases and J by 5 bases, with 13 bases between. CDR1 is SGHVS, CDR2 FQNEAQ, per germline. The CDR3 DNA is TGTGCCAGCAGCTTCGACCTATCCGGGGAGACCCAGTACTTC. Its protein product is CASSFDLSGETQYF.

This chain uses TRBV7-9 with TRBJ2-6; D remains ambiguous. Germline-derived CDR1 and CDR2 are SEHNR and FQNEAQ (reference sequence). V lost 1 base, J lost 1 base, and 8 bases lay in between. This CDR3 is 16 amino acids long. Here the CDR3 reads CASSLGPASGANVLTF. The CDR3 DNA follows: TGTGCCAGCAGCTTAGGCCCCGCGTCTGGGGCCAACGTCCTGACTTTC. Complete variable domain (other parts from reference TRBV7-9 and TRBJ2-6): DTGVSQNPRHKITKRGQNVTFRCDPISEHNRLYWYRQTLGQGPEFLTYFQNEAQLEKSRLLSDRFSAERPKGSFSTLEIQRTEQGDSAMYLCASSLGPASGANVLTFGAGSRLTVL.

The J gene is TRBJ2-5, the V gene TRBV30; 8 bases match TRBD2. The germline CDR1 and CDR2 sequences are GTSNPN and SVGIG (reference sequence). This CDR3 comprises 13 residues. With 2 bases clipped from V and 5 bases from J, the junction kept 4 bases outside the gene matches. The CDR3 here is CAWSPRLAETQYF. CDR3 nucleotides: TGTGCCTGGAGTCCCCGACTAGCGGAGACCCAGTACTTC.

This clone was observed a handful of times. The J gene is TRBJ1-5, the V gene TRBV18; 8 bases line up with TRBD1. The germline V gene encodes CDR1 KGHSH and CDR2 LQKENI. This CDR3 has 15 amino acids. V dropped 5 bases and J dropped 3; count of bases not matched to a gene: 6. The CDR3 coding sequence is TGTGCCAGCTCAGAAAGGACAGGGAACAATCAGCCCCAGCATTTT. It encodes CASSERTGNNQPQHF.

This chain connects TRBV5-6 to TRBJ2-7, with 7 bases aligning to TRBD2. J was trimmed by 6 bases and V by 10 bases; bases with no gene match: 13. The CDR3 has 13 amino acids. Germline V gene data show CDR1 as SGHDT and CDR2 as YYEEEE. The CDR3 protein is CASLERGSGEQYF. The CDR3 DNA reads TGTGCCTCTCTCGAGCGGGGCTCCGGCGAGCAGTACTTC.

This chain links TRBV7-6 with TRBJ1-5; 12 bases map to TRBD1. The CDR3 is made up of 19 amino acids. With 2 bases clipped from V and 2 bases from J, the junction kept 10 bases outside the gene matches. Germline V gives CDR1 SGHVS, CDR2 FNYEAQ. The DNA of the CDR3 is TGTGCCAGCAGCTTAAAGGGACAGGGGGCGGGTGAGGGCAATCAGCCCCAGCATTTT. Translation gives CASSLKGQGAGEGNQPQHF.